These T cell receptor beta chains were read from a single sample in a study of blood T cell repertoires in COVID-19. Some clones are missing from TCRdb's copy, which holds only in-frame ones; the method was immunoSEQ multiplex PCR. The repertoire has about 400,000 clones, around nine tenths of them found once; the top ten carry about 3%. The sequenced sample was peripheral blood. The receptors stem from a human donor in a cohort sampled during active COVID-19. The CDR3 runs from the conserved cysteine through the conserved F or W. Each record gives: CDR3 protein, CDR3 DNA, J gene, D gene, clone size, V gene. D genes are given only for firm matches. Size is omitted from some rows. Given values are once, few, many or a class for expanded clones.

CASSPLSSNQPQHF,TGCGCCAGCAGCCCGCTAAGTAGCAATCAGCCCCAGCATTTT,TRBJ1-5,-,-,TRBV5-1
CASSSSEGSSTDTQYF,TGCGCCAGCAGCTCCTCAGAGGGTTCTAGCACAGATACGCAGTATTTT,TRBJ2-3,-,-,TRBV10-1
CASSLLKGVRAVGEQFF,TGTGCCAGCAGCTTGCTCAAAGGGGTCCGAGCAGTGGGTGAGCAGTTCTTC,TRBJ2-1,-,-,TRBV5-6
CATPHTIFGLHMSEQFF,TGTGCCACCCCCCACACAATATTTGGACTTCACATGAGTGAGCAGTTCTTC,TRBJ2-1,-,-,TRBV15
CASAGRWGGQYF,TGTGCCAGCGCCGGCCGATGGGGGGGGCAGTACTTC,TRBJ2-7,TRBD2,-,TRBV6-1
CASSLGPLAVVPYEQYF,TGTGCCAGCAGCCTAGGCCCCCTAGCGGTAGTCCCCTACGAGCAGTACTTC,TRBJ2-7,TRBD2,once,TRBV11-2
CASSLGVLAGQETQYF,TGCGCCAGCAGCTTGGGGGTACTAGCGGGGCAAGAGACCCAGTACTTC,TRBJ2-5,TRBD2,-,TRBV5-1
CASSRTSGSQNEQFF,TGTGCCAGCAGCCGGACTAGCGGGAGCCAAAATGAGCAGTTCTTC,TRBJ2-1,TRBD2,-,TRBV7-2
CASSFQAPPNTGELFF,TGCGCCAGCAGCTTTCAAGCTCCGCCGAACACCGGGGAGCTGTTTTTT,TRBJ2-2,-,-,TRBV5-1
CASSSTGGYGYTF,TGCGCCAGCAGTAGTACAGGGGGCTATGGCTACACCTTC,TRBJ1-2,TRBD1,-,TRBV5-1
CASSSRTSGGYSYEQYF,TGTGCCAGCAGCTCCCGGACTAGCGGGGGATACTCCTACGAGCAGTACTTC,TRBJ2-7,TRBD2,-,TRBV7-2
CASSLELTRGAGEQFF,TGCGCCAGCAGCTTGGAATTAACCCGGGGGGCGGGTGAGCAGTTCTTC,TRBJ2-1,-,-,TRBV5-1
CASSEARDRGTGELFF,TGTGCCAGCAGTGAAGCCCGGGACAGGGGTACCGGGGAGCTGTTTTTT,TRBJ2-2,TRBD1,-,TRBV2
CASSLVAGVGLEQYF,TGTGCCAGCAGCTTAGTGGCGGGAGTAGGCTTGGAGCAGTACTTC,TRBJ2-7,TRBD2,once,TRBV7-8